These 13 T cell receptor beta chains were all obtained from the same sample, sequenced in a study of T cells in women clearing cervical HPV infection. TCRdb keeps only in-frame clones here, not all; method: immunoSEQ multiplex PCR. This listing includes approximately 31,000 clones. Sequenced sample: blood buffy coat. The receptor set was obtained from a woman between 18 and 75 years old with a cervical HPV16 infection that either progressed to CIN3+ or cleared (not recorded which).

About this clone: With the read ending 3 residues before the CDR3 end, the germline J gene is used to fill in that end. The chain is built from TRBV19 and TRBJ1-6; 7 bases map to TRBD1. The germline V gene has CDR1 LNHDA and CDR2 SQIVND (reference sequence). CDR3 length equals 14 residues. The J segment lost 6 bases and the V segment lost 10 bases, leaving 9 bases of the junction unmatched. CDR3 DNA (partial): TGTGCCACCGGCCCGGGACAGACTAATTCACCC. Translation gives CATGPGQTNSP. The CDR3 in full is CATGPGQTNSPLHF.

Partial CDR3 DNA: TGTGCCAGCAGTGATGGCGGCAGGGGAGTGGAGGGC. Its translation is CASSDGGRGVEG. The whole CDR3 protein reads CASSDGGRGVEGYTF. The chain employs TRBV6-1 and TRBJ1-2, with a tentative D call TRBD1 (6 bases). The CDR3 goes on 3 residues after the read ends, and that part is filled in from the germline J gene. Germline CDR1 MNHNS, CDR2 SASEGT. This CDR3 contains 15 residues.

Comment on this clone: The read halts 3 residues ahead of the CDR3 end, with the missing end drawn from the germline J gene. The chain recombines TRBV5-1 with TRBJ1-2; D unclear. The CDR3 has 13 residues. Trimming left V 2 bases short and J 1 base short, with 6 bases between. Germline V CDR1 and CDR2: SGHRS, YFSETQ. This chain's CDR3 is CASSFLYNYGYTF. The CDR3 DNA, read in part, is TGCGCCAGCAGCTTTTTATATAACTATGGC.

A remark on this clone: Coverage ceases 3 residues before the CDR3 finishes, and the germline J gene fills in the end. This sequence joins TRBV5-1 and TRBJ1-2; D is uncertain. The CDR3 is made up of 14 amino acids. V shed 0 bases and J shed 5 bases, with 11 bases lying between them. CDR1 is SGHRS, CDR2 YFSETQ, per germline. The CDR3 here is CASSLGGSGYGYTF. CDR3 DNA, as far as it was read: TGCGCCAGCAGCTTGGGAGGATCGGGGTATGGC.

Notes on this clone: The CDR3 is cut off 3 residues early in the read; its end comes from the germline J gene. The chain uses TRBV7-2 and TRBJ2-2, with D perhaps matching TRBD2 (5 bases). The V end was cut by 6 bases, the J end by 2 bases, with 13 bases between. CDR1 SGHTA and CDR2 FQGNSA come from the germline V gene. The CDR3 is 15 residues long. CDR3 protein: CASRTSGLNTGELFF. The part of the CDR3 DNA that was read is TGTGCCAGCAGAACAAGCGGACTTAACACCGGGGAG. The full variable domain, completed using reference TRBV7-2 and TRBJ2-2, is GAGVSQSPSNKVTEKGKDVELRCDPISGHTALYWYRQSLGQGLEFLIYFQGNSAPDKSGLPSDRFSAERTGGSVSTLTIQRTQQEDSAVYLCASRTSGLNTGELFFGEGSRLTVL.

As to this clone: The read ends 3 residues early relative to the CDR3; the germline J gene fills the gap. V and J are TRBV11-1 and TRBJ2-5; D not resolved. Between the trimmed V and J ends, which lost 1 base and 3 bases, there was a span of 6 bases. The CDR3 is 13 amino acids. Germline-derived CDR1 and CDR2 are SGHAT and FQDESV (reference sequence). Here the CDR3 reads CASSLGLKETQYF. The DNA read from the CDR3 is TGTGCCAGCAGCTTAGGTCTAAAAGAGACC.

Notes on this clone: The read ends 3 residues before the CDR3 terminus; that terminus is restored from the germline J gene. The chain combines TRBV5-1 with TRBJ2-1, with 9 bases lining up with TRBD2. CDR3 length equals 17 residues. The J segment lost 5 bases and the V segment lost 4 bases, leaving 13 bases of the junction unmatched. Per germline, CDR1 SGHRS and CDR2 YFSETQ. Partial CDR3 DNA: TGCGCCAGCAGCCCAAGCTTGCTTAGCGGGGGAAACAATGAG. This translates into CASSPSLLSGGNNE. The whole CDR3 is CASSPSLLSGGNNEQFF.

To note about this clone: Read sequence stops 3 residues before the CDR3 end, and the germline J gene provides the missing end. This chain connects TRBV19 to TRBJ2-1; 12 positions agree with TRBD1. Germline loops: CDR1 LNHDA, CDR2 SQIVND (reference sequence). Germline trimming cut 7 bases from V and 6 bases from J; bases unmatched to any gene: 10. The CDR3 covers 16 residues. The sequenced part of the CDR3 DNA is TGTGCCAGTACTCGGAGGGGGACAGGGGGCTCCAATGAG. This encodes CASTRRGTGGSNE. The whole CDR3 region reads CASTRRGTGGSNEQFF.

Note on this clone: The CDR3 extends 3 residues past the end of the read, so its final part is completed from the germline J gene. V gene TRBV7-8 combines with J gene TRBJ2-1; no clear D. The germline V and J ends were trimmed by 2 bases and 5 bases, with 13 bases remaining between them. Germline V gene data show CDR1 as SGHVS and CDR2 as FQNEAQ. CDR3 size: 15 residues. The CDR3 spells CASSLFVYLNNEQFF. Partial CDR3 DNA: TGTGCCAGCAGCTTATTTGTCTACTTGAACAATGAG.

The CDR3 DNA, read in part, is TGTGCCACCAGTGCCGGCTCCTACGAG. The encoded protein is CATSAGSYE. From start to end, the CDR3 is CATSAGSYEQYF. The V gene is TRBV24-1, the J gene TRBJ2-7; D is uncertain. Read coverage stops 3 residues before the CDR3 terminus; the germline J gene supplies the remainder. V was shortened by 5 bases and J by 0 bases, with 4 bases between the two germline ends. CDR1 and CDR2 (germline): KGHDR, SFDVKD. The length of the CDR3 is 12 residues.

With regard to this clone: Coverage ceases 3 residues before the CDR3 finishes, and the germline J gene fills in the end. V is TRBV20-1 and J is TRBJ2-3; possibly TRBD2 for D (5 bases). The CDR3 consists of 17 residues. Deletions cut 1 base from V and 3 bases from J, with 20 bases between. Looked up from germline, CDR1 is DFQATT and CDR2 is SNEGSKA (reference sequence). Partial CDR3 DNA: TGCAGTGCTAGAGTAGCGTTAGCCCCCATAACAACAGATACG. It specifies CSARVALAPITTDT. The full CDR3 is CSARVALAPITTDTQYF.

Notes on this clone: The read falls 3 residues short of the CDR3 end, and the missing part is taken from the germline J gene. The rearrangement uses TRBV18 and TRBJ1-2; D uncertain. Germline lookup yields CDR1 KGHSH and CDR2 LQKENI. The CDR3 consists of 13 residues. The CDR3 loop reads CASSPQGLKTYTF. Incomplete CDR3 DNA: TGTGCCAGCTCACCACAGGGTCTGAAGACC.

About this clone: The CDR3 end lies 3 residues beyond the end of the read and is filled in from the germline J gene. V is TRBV7-2 and J is TRBJ2-2; TRBD2 aligns across 8 bases. The length of the CDR3 is 15 residues. Per germline, CDR1 SGHTA and CDR2 FQGNSA. V lost 8 bases to trimming and J lost 8 bases; unmatched junction nucleotides: 13. The CDR3 bases that were read are TGTGCCAGCCGATCTCCGGGACTAGGTGTGGGGGAG. Amino acid sequence: CASRSPGLGVGE. The entire CDR3 protein is CASRSPGLGVGELFF.